The source of this TCR beta chain is a study of T cells in Graves' hyperthyroidism and ophthalmopathy. Across the whole study: Pretreatment peripheral blood was obtained at initial diagnosis. Findings and limits, study-wide: Most thyroid clonotypes expanded above 0.001 appeared in blood too.

PBMCs were obtained from 7.5 to 10 ml fresh peripheral blood. This clonotype showed up many times. Its specificity is not known. Trimming at V came to 4 bases and at J to 0 bases, leaving 5 bases not matched to a gene. Germline-derived CDR1 and CDR2 are SGHDT and YYEEEE. The CDR3 runs 15 residues. The source material, RNA transcripts, was used to amplify TCR beta CDR3 regions. An initial round of RT-PCR targeting the TCR CDR3 relied on the HTBI primer set. MiXCR, applied by TCRdb to the multiplex PCR reads, yields one record per CDR3 protein. The data contain around 270,000 distinct CDR3 sequences, about 19% of them seen just once; the ten biggest clones take up roughly 39%.

The sequenced sample was blood. This TCR derives from a man between 45 and 60 years old with Graves' ophthalmopathy. The rearrangement uses TRBV5-6 and TRBJ2-3; the match to TRBD2 covers 7 bases. CDR3 nucleotide sequence: TGTGCCAGCAGCCCGACTAGCAGCAGCACAGATACGCAGTATTTT. It encodes CASSPTSSSTDTQYF.